Sequencing of this T cell receptor (beta chain) was carried out in a study of Ad26.COV2.S vaccination and SARS-CoV-2 variants. Study in general: The authors gave Ad26.COV2.S intramuscularly, either once or twice 56 days apart.

As for treatment: roughly 20 received Ad26.COV2.S at low or high dose, single or two shots; about 5 received placebo; per-sample allocation not given. The samples date from day 63 after the first vaccine or placebo injection. Its platform was an Ad26 vector, and its expressed antigen was Wuhan-strain SARS-CoV-2 spike. The data were produced by immunoSEQ multiplex PCR, yet TCRdb's version contains in-frame clones alone and is incomplete. Among more than 250,000 clones listed, about 89% were seen once. With 7 bases clipped from V and 1 base from J, the junction kept 3 bases outside the gene matches. Germline CDR1 SNHLY, CDR2 FYNNEI. The CDR3 runs to 14 residues.

Sequencing was performed on peripheral blood, taken in a trial of Ad26.COV2.S vaccine versus placebo. The chain employs TRBV2 and TRBJ2-2; 7 positions agree with TRBD2. This receptor was obtained from a person between 18 and 59 years old who received the Ad26.COV2.S COVID-19 vaccine or a placebo. The CDR3 DNA reads as TGTGCCAGCAACCGGGGGGAGAACACCGGGGAGCTGTTTTTT. Translating it yields CASNRGENTGELFF. Supplemented by reference TRBV2 and TRBJ2-2, the full variable domain reads EPEVTQTPSHQVTQMGQEVILRCVPISNHLYFYWYRQILGQKVEFLVSFYNNEISEKSEIFDDQFSVERPDGSNFTLKIRSTKLEDSAMYFCASNRGENTGELFFGEGSRLTVL.